This T cell receptor (beta chain) was sequenced for a study of T-cell reconstitution after alpha-beta-depleted transplantation in children. Germline V CDR1 and CDR2: DFQATT, SNEGSKA (reference sequence). The CDR3 extends over 13 amino acids. As to this clonotype: Antigen unknown.

Whole-study results and caveats: Surviving recipient T cells and thymic progenitors underlay high day-60 TCRbeta diversity in some patients. By about two months after transplant, alpha-beta T cells reportedly arose from several hundred graft clones that had expanded. Once a year had passed after transplant, T-cell counts and diversity came mostly from newly produced T cells.

It was with unique molecular identifiers that the TCRbeta library was prepared. TCRdb re-analysed the PCR reads in MiXCR, keeping a single row per CDR3 protein. Of 55,000 to 70,000 distinct CDR3 sequences in the sample, around 9.9% were seen once. The clonotype was recovered from a boy aged 5 to 17 with acute myeloid leukemia, due to receive a stem cell transplant. Material: PBMCs, obtained before TCRalphabeta/CD19-depleted stem cell transplant. The V call is TRBV20-1, the J call TRBJ2-7; the match to TRBD2 covers 10 bases. CDR3 protein: CSARYSGGPFVSV. CDR3 DNA: TGCAGTGCTAGATATAGCGGGGGGCCCTTCGTCTCCGTC.